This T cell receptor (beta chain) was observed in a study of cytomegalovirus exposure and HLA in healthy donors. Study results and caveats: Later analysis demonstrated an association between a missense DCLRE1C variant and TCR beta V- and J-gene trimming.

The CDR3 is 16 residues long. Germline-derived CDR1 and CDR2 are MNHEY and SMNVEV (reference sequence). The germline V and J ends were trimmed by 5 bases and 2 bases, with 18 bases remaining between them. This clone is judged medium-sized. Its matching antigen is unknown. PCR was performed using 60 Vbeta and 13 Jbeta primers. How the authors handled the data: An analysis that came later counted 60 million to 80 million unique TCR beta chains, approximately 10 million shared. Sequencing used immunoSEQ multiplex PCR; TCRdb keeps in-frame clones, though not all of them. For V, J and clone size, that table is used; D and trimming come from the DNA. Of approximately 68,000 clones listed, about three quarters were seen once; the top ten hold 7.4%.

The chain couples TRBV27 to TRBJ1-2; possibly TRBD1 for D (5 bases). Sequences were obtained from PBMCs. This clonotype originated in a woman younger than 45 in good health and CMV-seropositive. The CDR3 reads CASSRGEGRANYGYTF. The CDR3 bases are TGTGCCAGCAGTCGCGGTGAAGGCAGGGCCAACTATGGCTACACCTTC.